A selection of T cell receptor beta chains follows, all from one sample in a study of blood T cell repertoires in COVID-19. TCRdb keeps only in-frame clones here, not all; method: immunoSEQ multiplex PCR. Counted here are about 38,000 clones, around 87% occurring once; the ten biggest clones make up 25% to 30%. What was sequenced was peripheral blood. The receptor set was obtained from a man between 60 and 75 years old with active or convalescent COVID-19. The CDR3 runs from the conserved cysteine through the conserved F or W. A D gene is named only where the DNA matches it firmly. Expanded clones are given a class, and other clones once, few, many or no size at all.

CDR3nt: TGTGCCAGCACCTTGGGACAGGGGGCGTCAAGGTCTTACAATGAGCAGTTCTTC
CDR3aa: CASTLGQGASRSYNEQFF
abundance: -
v_gene: TRBV5-6
j_gene: TRBJ2-1
d_gene: TRBD1

CDR3nt: TGTGCCAGCAGCCTTAGCGGGAGGGCCGTAGGGGCAGATACGCAGTATTTT
CDR3aa: CASSLSGRAVGADTQYF
abundance: -
v_gene: TRBV7-6
j_gene: TRBJ2-3
d_gene: TRBD2

CDR3nt: TGTGCCAGCAGCAAAGCTTACGAGCAGTACTTC
CDR3aa: CASSKAYEQYF
abundance: -
v_gene: TRBV14
j_gene: TRBJ2-7
d_gene: -

CDR3nt: TGTGCCACCAGCAGAGCAGGGGACTATGGCTACACCTTC
CDR3aa: CATSRAGDYGYTF
abundance: -
v_gene: TRBV15
j_gene: TRBJ1-2
d_gene: -

CDR3nt: TGTGCCAGCAGACCCCTAACAAAACCGGGTGGCTACACCTTC
CDR3aa: CASRPLTKPGGYTF
abundance: -
v_gene: TRBV28
j_gene: TRBJ1-2
d_gene: -

CDR3nt: TGCGCCAGCACCCCGGGGGTGAACACTGAAGCTTTCTTT
CDR3aa: CASTPGVNTEAFF
abundance: -
v_gene: TRBV5-1
j_gene: TRBJ1-1
d_gene: -

CDR3nt: TGTGCCAGCAGACCACGGGACAGGACTAATGAAAAACTGTTTTTT
CDR3aa: CASRPRDRTNEKLFF
abundance: -
v_gene: TRBV28
j_gene: TRBJ1-4
d_gene: TRBD1

CDR3nt: TGTGCCAGCAGCCCCGAGGGGACTAGTCGTAGGACCGGGGAGCTGTTTTTT
CDR3aa: CASSPEGTSRRTGELFF
abundance: -
v_gene: TRBV7-3
j_gene: TRBJ2-2
d_gene: TRBD2

CDR3nt: TGTGCCAGCAACAAAGCGGGAGGGTTCTACGAGCAGTACTTC
CDR3aa: CASNKAGGFYEQYF
abundance: -
v_gene: TRBV25-1
j_gene: TRBJ2-7
d_gene: TRBD2

CDR3nt: TGTGCCAGCAGCTATTACAGAGCCGACAGGGAAGAGACCCAGTACTTC
CDR3aa: CASSYYRADREETQYF
abundance: once
v_gene: TRBV3-1/TRBV3-2
j_gene: TRBJ2-5
d_gene: TRBD1

CDR3nt: TGTGCCACCAGTTCAATGATTCAGGTGCTCACTCAGCCCCAGCATTTT
CDR3aa: CATSSMIQVLTQPQHF
abundance: -
v_gene: TRBV15
j_gene: TRBJ1-5
d_gene: -

CDR3nt: TGTGCCAGCAGTTTAGCGACGAGCTCCTACAATGAGCAGTTCTTC
CDR3aa: CASSLATSSYNEQFF
abundance: -
v_gene: TRBV6-2/TRBV6-3
j_gene: TRBJ2-1
d_gene: -

CDR3nt: TGTGCCAGTAGTGTGGACAGGGTCACCTACGAGCAGTACTTC
CDR3aa: CASSVDRVTYEQYF
abundance: -
v_gene: TRBV19
j_gene: TRBJ2-7
d_gene: TRBD1

CDR3nt: TGCGCCAGCAGCTGGGACACCGGCTCCTACGAGCAGTACTTC
CDR3aa: CASSWDTGSYEQYF
abundance: -
v_gene: TRBV5-1
j_gene: TRBJ2-7
d_gene: -

CDR3nt: TGTGCCAGCAGCTTGGGTTCCGTTCTTAATGAAAAACTGTTTTTT
CDR3aa: CASSLGSVLNEKLFF
abundance: -
v_gene: TRBV5-5
j_gene: TRBJ1-4
d_gene: -

CDR3nt: TGCAGCGTCACCGGGACTAGCGGGAGGGCATTCTCCAATGAGCAGTTCTTC
CDR3aa: CSVTGTSGRAFSNEQFF
abundance: -
v_gene: TRBV29-1
j_gene: TRBJ2-1
d_gene: TRBD2

CDR3nt: TGTGCCAGCGAACTCAAGGCAGGGGGTTCACCCCTCCACTTT
CDR3aa: CASELKAGGSPLHF
abundance: -
v_gene: TRBV21-1
j_gene: TRBJ1-6
d_gene: -

CDR3nt: TGTGCCAGCAAGCGGGACTGGGCACACGATACGCAGTATTTT
CDR3aa: CASKRDWAHDTQYF
abundance: once
v_gene: TRBV6-4
j_gene: TRBJ2-3
d_gene: TRBD2

CDR3nt: TGTGCCAGCAGCAGACGGGAAAATTCACCCCTCCACTTT
CDR3aa: CASSRRENSPLHF
abundance: once
v_gene: TRBV2
j_gene: TRBJ1-6
d_gene: -

CDR3nt: TGTGCCAGCAGCCCCAATGGGCCCGGGACTAGCTCCTACAATGAGCAGTTCTTC
CDR3aa: CASSPNGPGTSSYNEQFF
abundance: -
v_gene: TRBV7-2
j_gene: TRBJ2-1
d_gene: TRBD2

CDR3nt: TGTGCCAGCAGTTTGACAGGGGGCTTCAATCAGCCCCAGCATTTT
CDR3aa: CASSLTGGFNQPQHF
abundance: -
v_gene: TRBV27
j_gene: TRBJ1-5
d_gene: TRBD1

CDR3nt: TGTGCCAGCAGCCTTCGACCCCGGGCTAGCGGGAACACCGGGGAGCTGTTTTTT
CDR3aa: CASSLRPRASGNTGELFF
abundance: -
v_gene: TRBV21-1
j_gene: TRBJ2-2
d_gene: -

CDR3nt: TGTGCCAGCAGTCTGACTGGGAATTCACCCCTCCACTTT
CDR3aa: CASSLTGNSPLHF
abundance: -
v_gene: TRBV28
j_gene: TRBJ1-6
d_gene: -

CDR3nt: TGTGCCAGTAGTATAGGGTCGGGCACAGATACGCAGTATTTT
CDR3aa: CASSIGSGTDTQYF
abundance: -
v_gene: TRBV19
j_gene: TRBJ2-3
d_gene: -

CDR3nt: TGTGCCAGCTCAGCACAGGGGTTGATTCAGCCCCAGCATTTT
CDR3aa: CASSAQGLIQPQHF
abundance: -
v_gene: TRBV18
j_gene: TRBJ1-5
d_gene: TRBD1

CDR3nt: TGCGCCAGCAGTGCGACTAGCGGGAGATATTACGAGCAGTACTTC
CDR3aa: CASSATSGRYYEQYF
abundance: -
v_gene: TRBV10-1
j_gene: TRBJ2-7
d_gene: TRBD2

CDR3nt: TGTGCCAGCAGTGGGACTAGACTCGAGGCTAAGGTCTTC
CDR3aa: CASSGTRLEAKVF
abundance: -
v_gene: TRBV2
j_gene: TRBJ2-1
d_gene: TRBD2

CDR3nt: TGTGCCAGCGCCCCAGCGGGAGGGGGAACCTACGAGCAGTACTTC
CDR3aa: CASAPAGGGTYEQYF
abundance: -
v_gene: TRBV5-5
j_gene: TRBJ2-7
d_gene: TRBD2

CDR3nt: TGTGCCAGCAGCATACGGGACAGCTTATGGAGGGAGACCCAGTACTTC
CDR3aa: CASSIRDSLWRETQYF
abundance: -
v_gene: TRBV9
j_gene: TRBJ2-5
d_gene: TRBD1

CDR3nt: TGTGCCAGCAGTTCCCGGGACAGGGCTTTTCAGTTTGGAAACACCATATATTTT
CDR3aa: CASSSRDRAFQFGNTIYF
abundance: -
v_gene: TRBV27
j_gene: TRBJ1-3
d_gene: TRBD1

CDR3nt: TGTGCCAGCAGCTTGATCAGGGAATATGAGACCCAGTACTTC
CDR3aa: CASSLIREYETQYF
abundance: -
v_gene: TRBV5-5
j_gene: TRBJ2-5
d_gene: -

CDR3nt: TGTGCCAGCAGCCGACTAGCGGAGGGTGAGCAGTTCTTC
CDR3aa: CASSRLAEGEQFF
abundance: -
v_gene: TRBV7-8
j_gene: TRBJ2-1
d_gene: TRBD2

CDR3nt: TGTGCCAGCAGTGGGACAGACCTCTGGGAAAAACTGTTTTTT
CDR3aa: CASSGTDLWEKLFF
abundance: -
v_gene: TRBV2
j_gene: TRBJ1-4
d_gene: -

CDR3nt: TGCGCCAGCAGCCAAACTGACAGGGACAAAAACATTCAGTACTTC
CDR3aa: CASSQTDRDKNIQYF
abundance: -
v_gene: TRBV4-1
j_gene: TRBJ2-4
d_gene: TRBD1

CDR3nt: TGCGCCAGCAGCCAAGCCAGAAGCACAGATACGCAGTATTTT
CDR3aa: CASSQARSTDTQYF
abundance: -
v_gene: TRBV4-1
j_gene: TRBJ2-3
d_gene: -

CDR3nt: TGTGCCAGCATGCCCGGGACAGGGGGCTACGAGCAGTACTTC
CDR3aa: CASMPGTGGYEQYF
abundance: -
v_gene: TRBV2
j_gene: TRBJ2-7
d_gene: TRBD1

CDR3nt: TGTGCCAGCAGCTTAGTCACTAGCGGGATAGAGACCCAGTACTTC
CDR3aa: CASSLVTSGIETQYF
abundance: -
v_gene: TRBV11-3
j_gene: TRBJ2-5
d_gene: TRBD2

CDR3nt: TGTGCCAGCAGTTCGTCGGGACTAGCGGGAGGAATTGATACGCAGTATTTT
CDR3aa: CASSSSGLAGGIDTQYF
abundance: -
v_gene: TRBV28
j_gene: TRBJ2-3
d_gene: TRBD2

CDR3nt: TGTGCCACCGGACAGGGAGGTTCACCCCTCCACTTT
CDR3aa: CATGQGGSPLHF
abundance: -
v_gene: TRBV28
j_gene: TRBJ1-6
d_gene: TRBD1

CDR3nt: TGCGCCAGCAGCCTTACAGGGGTTGGCTACACCTTC
CDR3aa: CASSLTGVGYTF
abundance: -
v_gene: TRBV4-1
j_gene: TRBJ1-2
d_gene: TRBD1

CDR3nt: TGTGCCAGCAGTTTAGGTACGGCGGGAGGCTCACATGAGCAGTTCTTC
CDR3aa: CASSLGTAGGSHEQFF
abundance: -
v_gene: TRBV28
j_gene: TRBJ2-1
d_gene: TRBD2

CDR3nt: TGTGCCACCGAGACAGGGTCAAGCTCCACACTCACCGGGGAGCTGTTTTTT
CDR3aa: CATETGSSSTLTGELFF
abundance: -
v_gene: TRBV25-1
j_gene: TRBJ2-2
d_gene: TRBD1

CDR3nt: TGTGCCACCAGCATCGCGGGAGGTACAGATACGCAGTATTTT
CDR3aa: CATSIAGGTDTQYF
abundance: -
v_gene: TRBV15
j_gene: TRBJ2-3
d_gene: TRBD2

CDR3nt: TGTGCCAGCAGCCAAGATAGCACTGAAGCTTTCTTT
CDR3aa: CASSQDSTEAFF
abundance: few
v_gene: TRBV4-2
j_gene: TRBJ1-1
d_gene: -